This TCR beta chain was identified during a study of blood T cell repertoires in COVID-19. For the study at large: The analysed material was cDNA or gDNA that came from T cells, B-cell-depleted T cells, or PBMCs.

The germline CDR1 and CDR2 sequences are SQVTM and ANQGSEA. Trimming left V 5 bases short and J 5 bases short, with 15 bases between. CDR3 length: 14 residues. The table came from immunoSEQ multiplex PCR; TCRdb's copy has only in-frame clones and leaves some out. This sample yields about 300,000 clones, of which more than 75% are seen a single time; approximately 4.1% belongs to the top ten. The TCR sequence derives from a man in his thirties or forties who had recovered from COVID-19. The sample comprised PBMCs or T cells enriched from blood (not recorded which). This rearrangement joins TRBV29-1 to TRBJ2-2; tentative D call: TRBD1 (6 bases). CDR3 sequence (DNA): TGCAGCGTTTCTTCGGGGCAGGGGACCGGGGAGCTGTTTTTT. This sequence encodes CSVSSGQGTGELFF.